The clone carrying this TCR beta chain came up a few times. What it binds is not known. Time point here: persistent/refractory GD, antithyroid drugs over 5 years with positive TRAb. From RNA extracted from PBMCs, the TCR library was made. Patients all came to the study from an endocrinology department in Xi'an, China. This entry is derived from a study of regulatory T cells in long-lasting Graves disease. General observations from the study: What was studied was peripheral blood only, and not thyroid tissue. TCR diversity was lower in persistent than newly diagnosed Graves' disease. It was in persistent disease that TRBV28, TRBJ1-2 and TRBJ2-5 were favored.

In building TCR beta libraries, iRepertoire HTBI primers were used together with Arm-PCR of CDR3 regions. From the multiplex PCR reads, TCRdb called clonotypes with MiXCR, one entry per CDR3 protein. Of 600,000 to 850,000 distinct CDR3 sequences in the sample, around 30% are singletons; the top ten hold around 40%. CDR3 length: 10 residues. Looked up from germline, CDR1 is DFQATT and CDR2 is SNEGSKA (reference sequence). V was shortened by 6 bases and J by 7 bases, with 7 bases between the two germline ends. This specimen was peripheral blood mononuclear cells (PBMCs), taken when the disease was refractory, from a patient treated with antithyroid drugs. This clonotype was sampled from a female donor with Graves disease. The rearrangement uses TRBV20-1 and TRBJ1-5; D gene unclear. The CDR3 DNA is TGCAGTGCCTCGGGACAGCCCCAGCATTTT. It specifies CSASGQPQHF.